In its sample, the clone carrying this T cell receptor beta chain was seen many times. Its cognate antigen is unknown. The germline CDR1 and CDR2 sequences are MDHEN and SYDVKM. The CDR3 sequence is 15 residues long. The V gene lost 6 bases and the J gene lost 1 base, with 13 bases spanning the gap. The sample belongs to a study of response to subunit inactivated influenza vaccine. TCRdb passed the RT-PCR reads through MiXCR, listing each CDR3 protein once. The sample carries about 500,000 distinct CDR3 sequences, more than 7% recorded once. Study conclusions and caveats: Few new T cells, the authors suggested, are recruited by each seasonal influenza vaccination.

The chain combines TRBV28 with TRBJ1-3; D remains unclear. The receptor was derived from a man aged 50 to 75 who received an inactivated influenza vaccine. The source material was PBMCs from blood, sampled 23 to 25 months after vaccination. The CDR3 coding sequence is TGTGCCAGCAGCCCTCCGCGTATTTCTGGAAACACCATATATTTT. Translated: CASSPPRISGNTIYF.